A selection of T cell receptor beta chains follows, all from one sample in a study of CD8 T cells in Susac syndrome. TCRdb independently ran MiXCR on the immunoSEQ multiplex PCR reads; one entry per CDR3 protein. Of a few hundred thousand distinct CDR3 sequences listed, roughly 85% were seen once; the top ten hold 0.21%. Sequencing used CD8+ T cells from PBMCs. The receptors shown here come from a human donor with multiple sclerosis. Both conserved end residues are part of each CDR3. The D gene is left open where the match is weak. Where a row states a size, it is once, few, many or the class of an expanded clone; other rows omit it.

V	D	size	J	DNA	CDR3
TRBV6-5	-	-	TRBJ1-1	TGTGCCAGCAGTTACTCGAAGGTGATGAACACTGAAGCTTTCTTT	CASSYSKVMNTEAFF
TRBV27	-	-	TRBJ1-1	TGTGCCAGCAGAACTAGGGTGGAGGGCCCGAACACTGAAGCTTTCTTT	CASRTRVEGPNTEAFF
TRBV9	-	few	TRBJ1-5	TGTGCCAGCAGCGCCGGCGGGAATAGCAATCAGCCCCAGCATTTT	CASSAGGNSNQPQHF
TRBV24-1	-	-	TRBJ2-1	TGTGCCACCAGTGAATGGGATGAGCAGTTCTTC	CATSEWDEQFF
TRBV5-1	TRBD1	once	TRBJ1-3	TGCGCCAGCAGCGGGGGGACAGGGCCCCGTCCCTCTGGAAACACCATATATTTT	CASSGGTGPRPSGNTIYF
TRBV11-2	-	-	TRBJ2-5	TGTGCCAGCAGCTTTTCACGGAGGGGGCGACAAGAGACCCAGTACTTC	CASSFSRRGRQETQYF
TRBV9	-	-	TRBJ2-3	TGTGCCAGCCAAGGAAACCTTCTCACAGATACGCAGTATTTT	CASQGNLLTDTQYF
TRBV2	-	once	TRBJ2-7	TGTGCCAGCAGTGAAGGAGACTATACCTACGAGCAGTACTTC	CASSEGDYTYEQYF
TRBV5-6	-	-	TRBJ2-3	TGTGCCAGCAGCTTGTTGTCAGGGGACGGCACAGATACGCAGTATTTT	CASSLLSGDGTDTQYF
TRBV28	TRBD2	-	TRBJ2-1	TGTGCCAGCTGGGGGGTGACTAGCGGGAGAAATGAGCAGTTCTTC	CASWGVTSGRNEQFF
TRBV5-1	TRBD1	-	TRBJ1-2	TGCGCCAGCAGCTTGGCCGAGGCAGGGGGCTACTATGGCTACACCTTC	CASSLAEAGGYYGYTF
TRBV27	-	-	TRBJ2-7	TGTGCCAGCAGTTTCGGGGTGACTCGGGCCCACGAGCAGTACTTC	CASSFGVTRAHEQYF
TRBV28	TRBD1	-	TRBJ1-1	TGTGCCAGCAGGGTCCAGGGGGCTCGAGGAGCTTTCTTT	CASRVQGARGAFF
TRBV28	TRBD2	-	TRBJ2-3	TGTGCCAGCAAGGCTAGCGGGAGGACCCCCTCGGGGTATTTT	CASKASGRTPSGYF
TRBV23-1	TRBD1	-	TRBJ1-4	TGCGCCAGCAGTCAGGACAGGGGGGAAACTAATGAAAAACTGTTTTTT	CASSQDRGETNEKLFF
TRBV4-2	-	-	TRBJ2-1	TGTGCCAGCAGCCAAGAAGGGGGGTCGTCTGCAGAGCAGTTCTTC	CASSQEGGSSAEQFF
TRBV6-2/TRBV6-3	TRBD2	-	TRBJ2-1	TGTGCCAGCAGTTACCCCCTAGCGGGAGTACTGAATGAGCAGTTCTTC	CASSYPLAGVLNEQFF
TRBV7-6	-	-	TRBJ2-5	TGTGCCAGCAGCTCTTTGGACACATTTAGCCAGACCCAGTACTTC	CASSSLDTFSQTQYF
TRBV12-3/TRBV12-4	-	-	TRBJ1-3	TGTGCCAGCAGTGGGGTCGAGCCTCTGGAATTGGTCCCCTCTGGAAACACCATATATTTT	CASSGVEPLELVPSGNTIYF
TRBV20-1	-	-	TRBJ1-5	TGCAGTGCTAGAGATCTCAGGACACCCTATAGCAATCAGCCCCAGCATTTT	CSARDLRTPYSNQPQHF
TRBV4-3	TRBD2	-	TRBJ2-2	TGCGCCAGCAGCCAAGGGGTAGCGGGCTCCGGGTGGGAGCTGTTTTTT	CASSQGVAGSGWELFF
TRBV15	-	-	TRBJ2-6	TGTGCCACCAGAAAACCCTCTGGGGCCAACGTCCTGACTTTC	CATRKPSGANVLTF
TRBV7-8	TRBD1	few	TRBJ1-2	TGTGCCAGCAGCTTGGCACAGGGGGCCTATGGCTACACCTTC	CASSLAQGAYGYTF
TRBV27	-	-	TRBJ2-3	TGTGCCAGCAGATGGGAGGGGGGCACAGATACGCAGTATTTT	CASRWEGGTDTQYF
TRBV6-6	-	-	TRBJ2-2	TGTGCCAGCAGTTTGGGCGAGACGAACACCGGGGAGCTGTTTTTT	CASSLGETNTGELFF
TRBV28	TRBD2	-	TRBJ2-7	TGTGCCAGCAGTTTAAGCCTGTCCAGCGGGAGCTACGAGCAGTACTTC	CASSLSLSSGSYEQYF
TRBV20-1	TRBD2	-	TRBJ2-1	TGCAGTGCTAGATCATTCTCTAGCGGGGTGGCCTACAATGAGCAGTTCTTC	CSARSFSSGVAYNEQFF
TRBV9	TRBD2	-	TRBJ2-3	TGTGCCAGCAGCGTACCCTCGAGCGGGAGGGCCTCTAGCACAGATACGCAGTATTTT	CASSVPSSGRASSTDTQYF
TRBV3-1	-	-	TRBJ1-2	TGTGCCAGCAGCCTCCGGGACGGACAACTATATGGCTACACCTTC	CASSLRDGQLYGYTF
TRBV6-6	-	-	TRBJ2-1	TGTGCCAGCAGCCAGGGACCCACCGAGCAGTTCTTC	CASSQGPTEQFF
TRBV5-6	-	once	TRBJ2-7	TGTGCCAGCAGCTTGTTCGTCGTGGGCGGGTGGCGCTACGAGCAGTACTTC	CASSLFVVGGWRYEQYF
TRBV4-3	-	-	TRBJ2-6	TGCGCCAGCAGCCAAGGTCGGGTCTCCGGGGCCAACGTCCTGACTTTC	CASSQGRVSGANVLTF
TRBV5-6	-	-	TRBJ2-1	TGTGCCAGCAGCTTAGGAAGGCCCTCCTACAATGAGCAGTTCTTC	CASSLGRPSYNEQFF
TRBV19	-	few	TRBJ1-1	TGTGCCAGTAGTATGGGCGAAGGGGTAATAACTGAAGCTTTCTTT	CASSMGEGVITEAFF
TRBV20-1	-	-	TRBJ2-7	TGCAGTGCACCGGGGCAGGCTGCAGGGGAGCAGTACTTC	CSAPGQAAGEQYF
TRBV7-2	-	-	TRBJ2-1	TGTGCCAGCAGCCCCCCGAACGACAATGAGCAGTTCTTC	CASSPPNDNEQFF
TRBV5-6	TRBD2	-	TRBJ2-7	TGTGCCAGCAGTCCTCCCGGGACAAGGCTAGCGGGGGAGCAGTACTTC	CASSPPGTRLAGEQYF
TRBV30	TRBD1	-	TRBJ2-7	TGTGCCTGGACGGGTCGGGACAGGGGAAAATACGAGCAGTACTTC	CAWTGRDRGKYEQYF
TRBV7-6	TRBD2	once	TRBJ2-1	TGTGCCAGCAGCTTAGTAGGGGGTAGCGGGGGAGACAATGAGCAGTTCTTC	CASSLVGGSGGDNEQFF
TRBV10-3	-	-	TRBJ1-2	TGTGCCATCAGTGAGGGCAGGGGAAACTATGGCTACACCTTC	CAISEGRGNYGYTF
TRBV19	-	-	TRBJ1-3	TGTGCCAGTAGTCAACTAGGGGGCTCTGGAAACACCATATATTTT	CASSQLGGSGNTIYF
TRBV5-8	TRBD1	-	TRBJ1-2	TGTGCCAGCAGCCGATGGGACAGAGGGAACTATGGCTACACCTTC	CASSRWDRGNYGYTF
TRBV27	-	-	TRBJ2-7	TGTGCCAGCAGTCCAACGACCGCTACCTACGAGCAGTACTTC	CASSPTTATYEQYF
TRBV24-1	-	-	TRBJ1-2	TGTGCCACCAGTGAAGGACAGCCTCTCTATGGCTACACCTTC	CATSEGQPLYGYTF
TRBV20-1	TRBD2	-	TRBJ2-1	TGCAGTGCTCGTAGCGGGAAATACAATGAGCAGTTCTTC	CSARSGKYNEQFF
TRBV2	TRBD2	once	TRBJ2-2	TGTGCCAGCAGTGAAGGCCCGGGACTAGCGGCCCGCACCGGGGAGCTGTTTTTT	CASSEGPGLAARTGELFF
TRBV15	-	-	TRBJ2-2	TGTGCCACCAGCAGAGAGGGGGCTGGTGGGGAGCTGTTTTTT	CATSREGAGGELFF
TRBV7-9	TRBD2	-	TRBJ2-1	TGTGCCAGCAGCATGACTAGCGGGAGTGGGTATGAGCAGTTCTTC	CASSMTSGSGYEQFF
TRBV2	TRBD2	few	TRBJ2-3	TGTGCCAGCTTGACTAGCGGGATAGCCCGCACAGATACGCAGTATTTT	CASLTSGIARTDTQYF
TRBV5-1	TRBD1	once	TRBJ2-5	TGCGCCAGCAGCTGGACAGGGGGCCCGGAGACCCAGTACTTC	CASSWTGGPETQYF
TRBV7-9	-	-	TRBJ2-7	TGTGCCAGCAGCCTTGACCAGGGGTACGAGCAGTACTTC	CASSLDQGYEQYF
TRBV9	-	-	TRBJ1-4	TGTGCCAGCAGCGTAGCGGGGAGGGCTAATGAAAAACTGTTTTTT	CASSVAGRANEKLFF
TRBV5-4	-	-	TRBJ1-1	TGTGCCAGCAGCTTCACAGGCATGAACACTGAAGCTTTCTTT	CASSFTGMNTEAFF
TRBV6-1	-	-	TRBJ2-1	TGTGCCAGCTCCTGGAGTTCGGACTTCCAGTTCTTC	CASSWSSDFQFF
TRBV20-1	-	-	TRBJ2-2	TGCAGTGCTAGACCTAGGGGGTTCACCGGGGAGCTGTTTTTT	CSARPRGFTGELFF